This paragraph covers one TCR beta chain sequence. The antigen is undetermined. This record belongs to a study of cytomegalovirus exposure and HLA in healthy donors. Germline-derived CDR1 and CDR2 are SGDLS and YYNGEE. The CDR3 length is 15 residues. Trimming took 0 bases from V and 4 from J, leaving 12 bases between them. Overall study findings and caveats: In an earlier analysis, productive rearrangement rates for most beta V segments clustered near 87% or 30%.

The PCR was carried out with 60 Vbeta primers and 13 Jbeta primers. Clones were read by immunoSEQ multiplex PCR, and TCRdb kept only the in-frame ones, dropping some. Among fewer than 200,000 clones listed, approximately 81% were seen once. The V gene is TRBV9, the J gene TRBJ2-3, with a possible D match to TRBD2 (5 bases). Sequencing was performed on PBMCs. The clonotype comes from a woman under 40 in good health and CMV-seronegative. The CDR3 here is CASSVAARGPDTQYF. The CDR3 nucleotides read TGTGCCAGCAGCGTAGCTGCTCGGGGTCCAGATACGCAGTATTTT. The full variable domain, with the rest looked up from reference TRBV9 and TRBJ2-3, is DSGVTQTPKHLITATGQRVTLRCSPRSGDLSVYWYQQSLDQGLQFLIQYYNGEERAKGNILERFSAQQFPDLHSELNLSSLELGDSALYFCASSVAARGPDTQYFGPGTRLTVL.